This T cell receptor beta chain was retrieved from a study of identical twins. Whole-study results and caveats: Cord blood beta clonotypes that were abundant carried fewer insertions, and memory repertoires showed no such trend. These conclusions were based on statistical analysis (cross-sectional, not following the same donors).

Deletions cut 1 base from V and 0 bases from J, with 22 bases between. The CDR3 runs 19 residues. MiXCR, run by TCRdb on the 5' RACE reads, gives a single entry per CDR3 protein. The data hold some 570,000 distinct CDR3 sequences, with around 22% observed a single time. Worth noting for this clonotype: Its target is unknown.

Donors uniformly comprised healthy Caucasians. The same sample was also studied in work on yellow fever vaccine responses in identical twins. That paper states: Twins' T cell vaccine responses reportedly looked partly convergent, partly personalized.

The clonotype comes from a woman under 30 in good health. This chain links TRBV12-3 or TRBV12-4 with TRBJ2-7, with a tentative D call TRBD2 (6 bases). Sequencing input: CD4+ T cells sorted from blood. DNA for the CDR3: TGTGCCAGCAGTTTAGGAAAGGGTTTGCGGCGGGAAGGCTCCTACGAGCAGTACTTC. Translating it yields CASSLGKGLRREGSYEQYF.